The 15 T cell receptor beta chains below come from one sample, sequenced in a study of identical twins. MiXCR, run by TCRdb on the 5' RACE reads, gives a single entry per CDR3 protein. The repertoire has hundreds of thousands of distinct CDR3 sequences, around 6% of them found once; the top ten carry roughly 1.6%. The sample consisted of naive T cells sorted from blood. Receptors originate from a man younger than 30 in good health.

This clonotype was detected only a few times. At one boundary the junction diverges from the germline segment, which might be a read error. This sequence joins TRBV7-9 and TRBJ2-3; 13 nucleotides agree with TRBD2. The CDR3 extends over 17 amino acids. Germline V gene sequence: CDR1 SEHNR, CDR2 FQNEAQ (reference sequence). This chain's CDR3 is CSSSLNLGLAGADTQYF. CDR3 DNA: TGTTCCAGCAGCTTAAACTTAGGACTAGCGGGGGCAGATACGCAGTATTTT.

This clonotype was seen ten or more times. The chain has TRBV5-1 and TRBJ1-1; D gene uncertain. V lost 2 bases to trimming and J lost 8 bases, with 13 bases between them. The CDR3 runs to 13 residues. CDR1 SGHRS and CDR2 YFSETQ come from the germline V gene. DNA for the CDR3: TGCGCCAGCAGCTTAGAACACCTTGTCGAAGCTTTCTTT. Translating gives CASSLEHLVEAFF.

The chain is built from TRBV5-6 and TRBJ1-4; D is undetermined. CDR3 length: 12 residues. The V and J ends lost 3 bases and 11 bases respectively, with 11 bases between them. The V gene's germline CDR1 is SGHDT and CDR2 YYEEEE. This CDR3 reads CASSYSTSKLFF. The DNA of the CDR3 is TGTGCCAGCAGCTACTCGACAAGCAAACTGTTTTTT. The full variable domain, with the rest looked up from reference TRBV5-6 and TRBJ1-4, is DAGVTQSPTHLIKTRGQQVTLRCSPKSGHDTVSWYQQALGQGPQFIFQYYEEEERQRGNFPDRFSGHQFPNYSSELNVNALLLGDSALYLCASSYSTSKLFFGSGTQLSVL.

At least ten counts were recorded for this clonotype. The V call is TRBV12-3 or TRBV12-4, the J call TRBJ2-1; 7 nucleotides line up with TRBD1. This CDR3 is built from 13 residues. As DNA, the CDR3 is TGTGTCTCAGGGACAGCTTCCTACAATGAGCAGTTCTTC. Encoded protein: CVSGTASYNEQFF.

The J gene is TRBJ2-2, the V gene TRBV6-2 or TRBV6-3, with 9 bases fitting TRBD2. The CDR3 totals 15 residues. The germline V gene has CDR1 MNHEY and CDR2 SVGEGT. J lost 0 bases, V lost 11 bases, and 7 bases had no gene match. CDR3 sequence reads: CASAASGTNTGELFF. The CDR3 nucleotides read TGTGCCTCAGCGGCTAGCGGGACGAACACCGGGGAGCTGTTTTTT.

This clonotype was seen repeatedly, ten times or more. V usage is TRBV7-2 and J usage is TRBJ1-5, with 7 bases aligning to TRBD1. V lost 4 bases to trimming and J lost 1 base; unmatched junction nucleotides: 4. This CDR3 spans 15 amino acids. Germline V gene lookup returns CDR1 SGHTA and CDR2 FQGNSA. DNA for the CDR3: TGTGCCAGCAGCTATGGGACAGCCAGCAATCAGCCCCAGCATTTT. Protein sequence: CASSYGTASNQPQHF.

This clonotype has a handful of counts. The CDR3 region is CASQRTSGKYEQYV. For the CDR3, the DNA is TGTGCCAGCCAACGGACTAGCGGGAAGTATGAGCAGTACGTC. The V call is TRBV6-1, the J call TRBJ2-7, with TRBD2 identical over 12 bases. The CDR3 runs 14 residues. Germline CDR1 is MNHNS and CDR2 is SASEGT. J was trimmed by 7 bases and V by 8 bases; bases with no gene match: 9.

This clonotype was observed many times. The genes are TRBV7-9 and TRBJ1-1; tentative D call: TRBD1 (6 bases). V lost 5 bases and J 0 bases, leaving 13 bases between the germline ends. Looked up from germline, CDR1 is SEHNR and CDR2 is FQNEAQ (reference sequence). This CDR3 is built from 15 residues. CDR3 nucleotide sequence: TGTGCCAGCAGCCTCTCGGACAGTCTGAACACTGAAGCTTTCTTT. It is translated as CASSLSDSLNTEAFF.

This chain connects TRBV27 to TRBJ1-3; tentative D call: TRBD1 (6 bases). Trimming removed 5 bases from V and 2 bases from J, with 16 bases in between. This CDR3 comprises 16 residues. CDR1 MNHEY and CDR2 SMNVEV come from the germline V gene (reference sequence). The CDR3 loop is CASSDIRGFPGNTIYF. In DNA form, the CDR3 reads TGTGCCAGCAGTGACATCAGGGGATTCCCTGGAAACACCATATATTTT.

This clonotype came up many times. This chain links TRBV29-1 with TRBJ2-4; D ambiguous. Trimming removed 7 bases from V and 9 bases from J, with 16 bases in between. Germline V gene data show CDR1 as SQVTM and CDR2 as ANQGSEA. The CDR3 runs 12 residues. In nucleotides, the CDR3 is TGCAGCGCAGTGGTTGAGGCTTCCATTCAGTACTTC. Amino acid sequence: CSAVVEASIQYF.

This chain's CDR3 is CASSIGLAGDEQFF. In nucleotides, the CDR3 is TGTGCCAGTAGTATCGGACTAGCGGGAGATGAGCAGTTCTTC. The V gene is TRBV19, the J gene TRBJ2-1, with 13 bases fitting TRBD2. Germline lookup yields CDR1 LNHDA and CDR2 SQIVND (reference sequence). With 3 bases clipped from V and 8 bases from J, the junction kept 1 base outside the gene matches. This CDR3 spans 14 amino acids. Supplemented by reference TRBV19 and TRBJ2-1, the full variable domain reads DGGITQSPKYLFRKEGQNVTLSCEQNLNHDAMYWYRQDPGQGLRLIYYSQIVNDFQKGDIAEGYSVSREKKESFPLTVTSAQKNPTAFYLCASSIGLAGDEQFFGPGTRLTVL.

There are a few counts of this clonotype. CDR3 residues: CASSEATGIGDTGELFF. The CDR3 DNA follows: TGTGCCAGCAGTGAAGCCACAGGGATTGGGGACACCGGGGAGCTGTTTTTT. The chain uses TRBV2 and TRBJ2-2; D possibly corresponds to TRBD1 (6 bases). The CDR3 covers 17 residues. Germline loops: CDR1 SNHLY, CDR2 FYNNEI. The V gene lost 0 bases and the J gene lost 3 bases, with 14 bases spanning the gap. The full variable domain, rest sourced from reference TRBV2 and TRBJ2-2, is EPEVTQTPSHQVTQMGQEVILRCVPISNHLYFYWYRQILGQKVEFLVSFYNNEISEKSEIFDDQFSVERPDGSNFTLKIRSTKLEDSAMYFCASSEATGIGDTGELFFGEGSRLTVL.

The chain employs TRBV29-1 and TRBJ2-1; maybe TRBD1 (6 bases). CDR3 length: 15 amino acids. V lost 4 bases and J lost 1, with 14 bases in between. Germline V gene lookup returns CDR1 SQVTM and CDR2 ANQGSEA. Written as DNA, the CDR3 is TGCAGCGTTGCCCCGGGACATTTATCCTACAATGAGCAGTTCTTC. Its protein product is CSVAPGHLSYNEQFF.

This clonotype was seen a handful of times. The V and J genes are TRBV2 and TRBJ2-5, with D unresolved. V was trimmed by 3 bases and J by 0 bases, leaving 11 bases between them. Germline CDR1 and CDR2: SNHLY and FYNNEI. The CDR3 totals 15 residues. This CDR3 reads CASSESVGHQETQYF. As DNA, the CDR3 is TGTGCCAGCAGTGAGAGCGTAGGTCACCAAGAGACCCAGTACTTC.

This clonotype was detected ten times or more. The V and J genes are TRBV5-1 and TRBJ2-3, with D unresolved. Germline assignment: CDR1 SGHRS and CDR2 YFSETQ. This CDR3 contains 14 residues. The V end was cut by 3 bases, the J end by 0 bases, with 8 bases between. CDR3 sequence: CASSSYTSTDTQYF. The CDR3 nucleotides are TGCGCCAGCAGCTCTTATACTAGCACAGATACGCAGTATTTT.